The 26 T cell receptor beta chains given below trace back to one sample, sequenced in a study of CD8 T cells in ankylosing spondylitis. General study points: A TCR beta motif of eight highly homologous variants appeared characteristic of ankylosing spondylitis blood.

One entry per CDR3 protein results from TCRdb running MiXCR on the 5' RACE reads. The data hold a few hundred thousand distinct CDR3 sequences, with roughly 13% observed a single time. These TCRs are of unknown antigen specificity. The specimen was blood, either unsorted or a sorted T cell fraction (not recorded which). The receptors originated from a male donor with ankylosing spondylitis.

This clonotype was observed a few times. The rearrangement links TRBV5-1 to TRBJ1-1; weak D call: TRBD1 (6 bases). CDR1 is SGHRS and CDR2 is YFSETQ in the germline V gene. The CDR3 contains 15 residues. Trimming stripped 0 bases from V and 0 bases from J, with 9 bases between. CDR3 sequence reads: CASSLGTGLNTEAFF. CDR3 nucleotide sequence: TGCGCCAGCAGCTTGGGAACAGGGCTGAACACTGAAGCTTTCTTT. Based on the CDR3 plus reference TRBV5-1 and TRBJ1-1, the full variable domain is KAGVTQTPRYLIKTRGQQVTLSCSPISGHRSVSWYQQTPGQGLQFLFEYFSETQRNKGNFPGRFSGRQFSNSRSEMNVSTLELGDSALYLCASSLGTGLNTEAFFGQGTRLTVV.

A few counts support this clonotype. The rearrangement uses TRBV7-2 and TRBJ2-7, with 8 bases that match TRBD1. Germline V lookup: CDR1 SGHTA, CDR2 FQGNSA. Unmatched junction bases numbered 5, after V lost 4 bases and J lost 6 bases. This CDR3 spans 13 amino acids. CDR3 nucleotide sequence: TGTGCCAGCAGCTCTCTGACAGGGGTCGAGCAGTACTTC. Encoded protein: CASSSLTGVEQYF.

The sample holds many counts of this clonotype. CDR3 DNA: TGTGCCAGCAGCAAGCGACTAGTCGGCAATGAGCAGTTCTTC. This gives the protein CASSKRLVGNEQFF. The chain couples TRBV14 to TRBJ2-1; D possibly corresponds to TRBD2 (6 bases). CDR1 is SGHDN, CDR2 FVKESK, per germline. The CDR3 has 14 residues. V was shortened by 5 bases and J by 6 bases, with 14 bases between the two germline ends.

The table lists this clonotype with a few counts. The chain links TRBV5-1 to TRBJ1-3; D call uncertain. CDR1 SGHRS and CDR2 YFSETQ come from the germline V gene. This CDR3 has 15 residues. V lost 1 base, J lost 0 bases, and 8 bases lay in between. The CDR3: CASSLSASSGNTIYF. The CDR3 DNA reads as TGCGCCAGCAGCTTGTCCGCCAGCTCTGGAAACACCATATATTTT. The whole variable domain, filled in from reference TRBV5-1 and TRBJ1-3, reads KAGVTQTPRYLIKTRGQQVTLSCSPISGHRSVSWYQQTPGQGLQFLFEYFSETQRNKGNFPGRFSGRQFSNSRSEMNVSTLELGDSALYLCASSLSASSGNTIYFGEGSWLTVV.

This clonotype came up many times. The CDR3 loop reads CSARAVGVSAGELFF. Here the CDR3 DNA reads TGCAGTGCTAGAGCGGTCGGAGTAAGCGCCGGGGAGCTGTTTTTT. The V gene is TRBV20-1, the J gene TRBJ2-2; D uncertain. Trimming left V 1 base short and J 6 bases short, with 15 bases between. This CDR3 region has 15 residues. The germline V gene encodes CDR1 DFQATT and CDR2 SNEGSKA (reference sequence).

This clonotype was counted between two and nine times. This chain links TRBV7-2 with TRBJ1-2, with no clear D. This CDR3 comprises 14 residues. The V gene lost 2 bases and the J gene lost 2 bases, with 9 bases spanning the gap. The germline V gene has CDR1 SGHTA and CDR2 FQGNSA. CDR3 sequence (DNA): TGTGCCAGCAGCTTACCGGAATTAAACTATGGCTACACCTTC. Encoded protein: CASSLPELNYGYTF.

This clonotype has more than one count but fewer than ten. This CDR3 is CAWSPGPQGGELFF. As DNA, the CDR3 is TGTGCCTGGAGCCCGGGACCCCAGGGCGGGGAGCTGTTTTTT. The chain recombines TRBV30 with TRBJ2-2, with D perhaps matching TRBD1 or TRBD2 (5 bases each). The CDR3 contains 14 residues. Trimming pared 3 bases from V and 7 bases from J, leaving 15 bases between. Germline CDR1 is GTSNPN and CDR2 is SVGIG (reference sequence). The entire variable domain, with the rest obtained from reference TRBV30 and TRBJ2-2, is as follows: SQTIHQWPATLVQPVGSPLSLECTVEGTSNPNLYWYRQAAGRGLQLLFYSVGIGQISSEVPQNLSASRPQDRQFILSSKKLLLSDSGFYLCAWSPGPQGGELFFGEGSRLTVL.

This clonotype appeared many times. This sequence joins TRBV3-1 and TRBJ2-1; the D call may be TRBD1 or TRBD2 (7 bases each). This CDR3 has 13 residues. Trimming took 4 bases from V and 14 from J, leaving 18 bases between them. Per the germline V gene, CDR1 is LGHDT and CDR2 is YNNKEL (reference sequence). In DNA form, the CDR3 reads TGTGCCAGCAGCCTCCGAAGACAGGGAGGGGAGTTCTTC. Encoded protein: CASSLRRQGGEFF.

This clonotype has more than one count but fewer than ten. The V call is TRBV5-1, the J call TRBJ2-5; D gene uncertain. The CDR3 has 10 residues. V was trimmed by 8 bases and J by 5 bases, leaving 7 bases between them. Per germline, CDR1 SGHRS and CDR2 YFSETQ. The CDR3 nucleotides are TGCGCCAGGACGTTCGAGACCCAGTACTTC. Protein: CARTFETQYF.

The J gene is TRBJ2-7, the V gene TRBV14; 7 bases align to TRBD1. The CDR3 length is 14 residues. V gave up 4 bases and J gave up 6 bases; unmatched junction bases: 9. The V gene's germline CDR1 is SGHDN and CDR2 FVKESK. CDR3 nucleotide sequence: TGTGCCAGCAGCCCGGGGACAGTGCATCCCGAGCAGTACTTC. This encodes CASSPGTVHPEQYF.

This clonotype was picked up many times. This rearrangement joins TRBV3-1 to TRBJ1-4; D gene uncertain. Between the trimmed V and J ends, which lost 4 bases and 11 bases, there was a span of 11 bases. The germline CDR1 and CDR2 sequences are LGHDT and YNNKEL (reference sequence). This CDR3 is 12 amino acids long. The CDR3 DNA reads as TGTGCCAGCAGCCGTCCGGGAACTAAACTGTTTTTT. This codes for CASSRPGTKLFF.

In this sample, this clonotype turned up many times. The V gene is TRBV4-2, the J gene TRBJ2-7; maybe TRBD1 (5 bases). The ends were cut back, 4 bases at V and 0 bases at J, with 13 bases in the middle. From germline, CDR1 is LGHNA and CDR2 YNFKEQ. The CDR3 loop spans 15 amino acids. CDR3 DNA sequence: TGTGCCAGCAGCCTCGAAGGGGCGAGCTCCTACGAGCAGTACTTC. It is translated as CASSLEGASSYEQYF.

The chain carries TRBV20-1 and TRBJ2-7; D might be TRBD1 (6 bases). V lost 3 bases, J lost 4 bases, and 25 bases lay in between. This CDR3 comprises 17 residues. Germline CDR1 is DFQATT and CDR2 is SNEGSKA (reference sequence). CDR3 bases: TGCAGTGCTAGTAAAGGGTCAGGGGCTCCTCCCCGGTACGAGCAGTACTTC. It is translated as CSASKGSGAPPRYEQYF.

In this sample, this clonotype turned up many times. V gene TRBV4-2 combines with J gene TRBJ2-5; 15 positions agree with TRBD2. V shed 4 bases, J shed 1 base, and the junction held 4 bases outside the gene matches. CDR3 length: 17 residues. Per germline, CDR1 LGHNA and CDR2 YNFKEQ. The CDR3 bases are TGTGCCAGCAGCCTAGGGACTAGCGGGAGGAGCCAAGAGACCCAGTACTTC. Protein sequence: CASSLGTSGRSQETQYF.

The chain has TRBV7-2 and TRBJ2-1; D perhaps matches TRBD2 (6 bases). The CDR3 consists of 14 residues. With 5 bases removed from V and 3 bases from J, the gap between germline ends came to 11 bases. Germline CDR1 and CDR2: SGHTA and FQGNSA. CDR3 in amino acids: CASSQGLFYNEQFF. CDR3 in DNA: TGTGCCAGCAGCCAGGGACTTTTCTACAATGAGCAGTTCTTC.

V is TRBV7-8 and J is TRBJ1-5; possible D gene TRBD1, 6 bases. The CDR3 spans 15 residues. V gave up 3 bases and J gave up 3 bases, with 12 bases separating them. Germline loops: CDR1 SGHVS, CDR2 FQNEAQ. The CDR3 is CASSLLGHLNQPQHF. The CDR3 nucleotides read TGTGCCAGCAGCTTGTTGGGACACCTCAATCAGCCCCAGCATTTT. The full variable domain, its missing parts supplied by reference TRBV7-8 and TRBJ1-5, is GAGVSQSPRYKVAKRGQDVALRCDPISGHVSLFWYQQALGQGPEFLTYFQNEAQLDKSGLPSDRFFAERPEGSVSTLKIQRTQQEDSAVYLCASSLLGHLNQPQHFGDGTRLSIL.

The table lists this clonotype with a few counts. The genes are TRBV3-1 and TRBJ2-1, with TRBD1 identical over 7 bases. The CDR3 is made up of 15 amino acids. J gave up 5 bases and V 5 bases, and 9 bases lay outside the gene matches. CDR1 LGHDT and CDR2 YNNKEL come from the germline V gene (reference sequence). In DNA, the CDR3 is TGTGCCAGCAGCTTAAACCCCGACAGGGACAATGAGCAGTTCTTC. Residues: CASSLNPDRDNEQFF.

This clonotype was detected a few times. The V and J genes are TRBV12-3 or TRBV12-4 and TRBJ1-2, with 10 bases fitting TRBD1. The CDR3 length is 14 residues. V was pared by 6 bases and J by 5 bases, with 6 bases of the junction left unmatched. CDR3 region: CASSTGTGEYGYTF. CDR3 coding DNA: TGTGCCAGCAGCACCGGGACAGGGGAGTATGGCTACACCTTC.

This clonotype was seen ten or more times. The gene calls are TRBV29-1 and TRBJ2-4; the D gene is possibly TRBD1 (6 bases). Germline CDR1 is SQVTM and CDR2 is ANQGSEA. The germline V and J ends were trimmed by 4 bases and 9 bases, with 10 bases remaining between them. There are 11 residues in the CDR3. The CDR3 sequence: CSVGGLGIQYF. CDR3 DNA sequence: TGCAGCGTTGGGGGGCTCGGCATTCAGTACTTC.

The V call is TRBV3-1, the J call TRBJ2-3, with a tentative D call TRBD2 (6 bases). With 2 bases removed from V and 2 bases from J, the gap between germline ends came to 23 bases. CDR1 and CDR2 from the germline V gene are LGHDT and YNNKEL (reference sequence). The CDR3 spans 19 residues. CDR3 sequence: CASSQRPVVAADHTDTQYF. In DNA, the CDR3 is TGTGCCAGCAGCCAAAGGCCCGTTGTAGCGGCCGACCACACAGATACGCAGTATTTT.

The genes are TRBV11-1 and TRBJ1-1; D is undetermined. The CDR3 has 16 residues. V shed 4 bases and J shed 0 bases, with 15 bases lying between them. The germline V gene has CDR1 SGHAT and CDR2 FQDESV (reference sequence). This CDR3 is CASSSVGGTMNTEAFF. CDR3 DNA sequence: TGTGCCAGCAGCTCAGTCGGAGGCACCATGAACACTGAAGCTTTCTTT.

The CDR3 loop is CALKTWGTSSTGELFF. Here the CDR3 DNA reads TGTGCCTTGAAAACCTGGGGGACATCGAGCACCGGGGAGCTGTTTTTT. This rearrangement joins TRBV30 to TRBJ2-2; possibly TRBD1 for D (6 bases). Germline-derived CDR1 and CDR2 are GTSNPN and SVGIG (reference sequence). The CDR3 consists of 16 residues. Trimming took 7 bases from V and 4 from J, leaving 22 bases between them.

This clonotype was seen a few times. This CDR3 is CSAGPWGGELFF. The CDR3 bases are TGCAGTGCTGGCCCATGGGGCGGGGAGCTGTTTTTT. The chain uses TRBV20-1 and TRBJ2-2; no reliable D call. From germline, CDR1 is DFQATT and CDR2 SNEGSKA (reference sequence). Trimming stripped 5 bases from V and 7 bases from J, with 11 bases between. The CDR3 consists of 12 residues.

The V gene is TRBV15, the J gene TRBJ2-7, with D uncertain. Trimming removed 0 bases at V and 5 bases at J, with 14 bases between. Germline values: CDR1 LNHNV, CDR2 YYDKDF (reference sequence). The CDR3 sequence is 15 residues long. This CDR3 is CATSREAQMANEQYF. CDR3 nucleotide sequence: TGTGCCACCAGCAGAGAGGCACAGATGGCCAACGAGCAGTACTTC.

The rearrangement uses TRBV7-9 and TRBJ1-2, with a tentative D call TRBD1 (5 bases). The CDR3 sequence is 15 residues long. V lost 3 bases to trimming and J lost 8 bases, with 19 bases between them. Germline CDR1 reads SEHNR; CDR2 reads FQNEAQ (reference sequence). CDR3 sequence reads: CASSFSTGVRGGYTF. The DNA for the CDR3 is TGTGCCAGCAGCTTTTCTACGGGGGTTCGGGGAGGCTACACCTTC.

The rearrangement uses TRBV10-2 and TRBJ2-1; 11 nucleotides match TRBD2. Trimming cost V 7 bases and J 1 base; bases outside gene matches: 6. The CDR3 sequence is 16 residues long. CDR1 and CDR2 (germline): WSHSY, SAAADI. This CDR3 is CASKGTSGKSYNEQFF. CDR3 sequence (DNA): TGCGCCAGCAAGGGGACTAGCGGCAAATCCTACAATGAGCAGTTCTTC.